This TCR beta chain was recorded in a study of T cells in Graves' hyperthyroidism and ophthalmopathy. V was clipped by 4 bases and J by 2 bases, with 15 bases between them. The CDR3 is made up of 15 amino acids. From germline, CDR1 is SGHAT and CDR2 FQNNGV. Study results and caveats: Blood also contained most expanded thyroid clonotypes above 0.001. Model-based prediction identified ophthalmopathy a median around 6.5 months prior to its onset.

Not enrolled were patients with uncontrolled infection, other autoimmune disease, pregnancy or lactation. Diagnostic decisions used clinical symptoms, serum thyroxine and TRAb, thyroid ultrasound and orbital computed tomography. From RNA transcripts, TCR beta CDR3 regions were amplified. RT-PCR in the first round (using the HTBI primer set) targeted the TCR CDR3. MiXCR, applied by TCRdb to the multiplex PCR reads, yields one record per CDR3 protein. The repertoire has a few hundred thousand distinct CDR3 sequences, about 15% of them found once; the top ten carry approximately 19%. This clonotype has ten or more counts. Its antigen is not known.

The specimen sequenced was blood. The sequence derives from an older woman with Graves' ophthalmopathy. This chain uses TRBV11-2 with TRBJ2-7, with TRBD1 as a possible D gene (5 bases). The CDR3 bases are TGTGCCAGCAGCTCCCAGGGTGCGGTCGCCTACGAGCAGTACTTC. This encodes CASSSQGAVAYEQYF.